The 28 T cell receptor beta chains below were found in one sample sequenced in a study of blood T cells in healthy people across ages. A second 7 to 11 cycle PCR used barcoded and J-beta primers. TCRdb re-analysed the 5' RACE reads in MiXCR, keeping a single row per CDR3 protein. The sample includes about 1.6 million distinct CDR3 sequences, about 35% seen only once; the top ten take 11%. Sequencing was carried out using blood. The receptors originated from a young woman in good health.

As for this clonotype: Just one base apart from a much larger clone, this may be a read error. The genes are TRBV10-3 and TRBJ2-3, with 8 bases lining up with TRBD2. The CDR3 is 13 residues long. V gave up 9 bases and J gave up 1 base; unmatched junction bases: 3. CDR1 is ENHRY and CDR2 is SYGVKD in the germline V gene. The CDR3 loop reads CAIPREGTDTQYF. The CDR3 nucleotides are TGTGCCATACCGCGGGAGGGCACAGATACGCAGTATTTT.

This clonotype has just a few counts. The chain is built from TRBV15 and TRBJ2-3, with a weak D call TRBD2 (5 bases). The V gene's germline CDR1 is LNHNV and CDR2 YYDKDF (reference sequence). CDR3 length equals 14 residues. V lost 1 base to trimming and J lost 2 bases, with 7 bases between them. CDR3 DNA sequence: TGTGCCACCAGCAGAGCACTAGACACAGATACGCAGTATTTT. The encoded protein is CATSRALDTDTQYF.

The V gene is TRBV7-2, the J gene TRBJ2-3, with no clear D. Trimming took 5 bases from V and 5 from J, leaving 8 bases between them. CDR1 is SGHTA, CDR2 FQGNSA, per germline. There are 12 residues in the CDR3. The CDR3 nucleotides are TGTGCCAGCAGCACCGCAGGAGATACGCAGTATTTT. Amino acids: CASSTAGDTQYF.

This clonotype was seen just once. The CDR3 bases are TGTGCCAGCTCACCACCGTGGTTCCAAGAGACCCAGTACTTC. It encodes CASSPPWFQETQYF. V is TRBV18 and J is TRBJ2-5; D unclear. Deletions cut 0 bases from V and 1 base from J, with 6 bases between. CDR1 is KGHSH and CDR2 is LQKENI in the germline V gene. The CDR3 loop spans 14 amino acids.

This sequence joins TRBV27 and TRBJ2-1, with TRBD2 as a possible D gene (7 bases). V was pared by 3 bases and J by 6 bases, with 18 bases between. The germline V gene has CDR1 MNHEY and CDR2 SMNVEV (reference sequence). This CDR3 has 16 amino acids. CDR3 residues: CASSLRGGGESNEQFF. The CDR3 DNA reads TGTGCCAGCAGTTTGAGGGGGGGCGGTGAGAGCAATGAGCAGTTCTTC.

This clonotype has a handful of counts. V and J are TRBV20-1 and TRBJ2-5, with D perhaps assigned TRBD1 or TRBD2 (5 bases each). V dropped 2 bases and J dropped 5 bases, with 18 bases sitting between them. The CDR3 consists of 15 residues. CDR1 DFQATT and CDR2 SNEGSKA come from the germline V gene (reference sequence). The CDR3 sequence: CSARQRGSNPETQYF. In DNA, the CDR3 is TGCAGTGCTAGACAGAGGGGATCGAACCCCGAGACCCAGTACTTC.

The V and J genes are TRBV30 and TRBJ2-3; 9 nucleotides align to TRBD2. V shed 4 bases and J 4 bases; nucleotides not matched to a gene: 6. Germline CDR1 is GTSNPN and CDR2 is SVGIG (reference sequence). There are 14 residues in the CDR3. The CDR3, as DNA: TGTGCCTGGAATCCTAGCGGGGAGGCAGATACGCAGTATTTT. Amino acid sequence: CAWNPSGEADTQYF.

This clonotype appeared a few times. The chain combines TRBV20-1 with TRBJ2-5, with TRBD2 identical over 10 bases. Per germline, CDR1 DFQATT and CDR2 SNEGSKA (reference sequence). With V trimmed by 2 bases and J by 5 bases, 8 bases remained unmatched. The CDR3 sequence is 15 residues long. The CDR3 protein is CSARRLAGARETQYF. The CDR3 region has the DNA TGCAGTGCTAGAAGGCTAGCGGGGGCCAGGGAGACCCAGTACTTC.

A note on this clonotype: A junction boundary mismatches the germline segment, possibly from a read error. The rearrangement uses TRBV18 and TRBJ2-1; the match to TRBD1 covers 8 bases. The CDR3 is 14 amino acids. Germline CDR1 reads KGHSH; CDR2 reads LQKENI. CDR3 in amino acids: CASSPPTGEDEQFF. Here the CDR3 DNA reads TGTGCCAGCTCCCCACCGACAGGGGAAGATGAGCAGTTCTTC.

V is TRBV27 and J is TRBJ2-3; D not resolved. The germline V gene has CDR1 MNHEY and CDR2 SMNVEV (reference sequence). Trimming took off 5 bases at V and 4 bases at J, with 13 bases between the two ends. The CDR3 extends over 14 amino acids. This CDR3 reads CASSPVARADTQYF. The CDR3 coding sequence is TGTGCCAGCAGTCCAGTGGCTCGGGCAGATACGCAGTATTTT.

This clonotype was detected many times. V gene TRBV6-2 or TRBV6-3 combines with J gene TRBJ2-1, with D possibly matching TRBD2 (6 bases). Germline V gene sequence: CDR1 MNHEY, CDR2 SVGEGT. The CDR3 length is 12 residues. V was clipped by 0 bases and J by 15 bases, with 12 bases between them. The CDR3 here is CASSYSGTGVFF. The CDR3 region has the DNA TGTGCCAGCAGTTACTCGGGAACGGGGGTGTTCTTC.

This clonotype was found a few times. CDR3 region: CASSLVEGSGYTF. CDR3 DNA: TGCGCCAGCAGCTTGGTAGAGGGTTCTGGCTACACCTTC. The chain recombines TRBV5-1 with TRBJ1-2; D ambiguous. V shed 0 bases and J shed 7 bases, with 10 bases lying between them. The CDR3 contains 13 residues. Germline V gene sequence: CDR1 SGHRS, CDR2 YFSETQ.

This clonotype was counted at least ten times. The gene calls are TRBV15 and TRBJ2-5; 8 nucleotides align to TRBD1. The CDR3 totals 15 residues. The V and J ends lost 2 bases and 2 bases, in that order; junction bases with no gene match: 4. Germline V gene data show CDR1 as LNHNV and CDR2 as YYDKDF (reference sequence). The CDR3 DNA reads TGTGCCACCAGCAGACCAGGACAGGGTCAAGAGACCCAGTACTTC. It yields the protein CATSRPGQGQETQYF.

The V and J genes are TRBV10-3 and TRBJ1-1; D unresolved. CDR3 size: 11 residues. From germline, CDR1 is ENHRY and CDR2 SYGVKD. V gave up 4 bases and J gave up 7 bases, with 7 bases separating them. The CDR3 loop is CAISGSFEAFF. For the CDR3, the DNA is TGTGCCATCAGTGGGAGTTTTGAAGCTTTCTTT.

A few counts support this clonotype. This chain uses TRBV27 with TRBJ2-3; D is possibly TRBD1 (6 bases). The germline CDR1 and CDR2 sequences are MNHEY and SMNVEV (reference sequence). Between the trimmed V and J ends, which lost 6 bases and 2 bases, there was a span of 15 bases. This CDR3 contains 15 residues. CDR3 in amino acids: CASRMGTQFTDTQYF. DNA for the CDR3: TGTGCCAGCAGGATGGGGACACAATTCACAGATACGCAGTATTTT.

CDR3 bases: TGTGCCAGCAGTGGGGACAGGTTTACCTACGAGCAGTACTTC. Residues: CASSGDRFTYEQYF. This chain uses TRBV6-1 with TRBJ2-7; 8 nucleotides agree with TRBD1. The V gene's germline CDR1 is MNHNS and CDR2 SASEGT. The CDR3 is made up of 14 amino acids. The ends lost 4 bases at V and 2 bases at J; junction bases unmatched: 4.

V usage is TRBV4-1 and J usage is TRBJ1-4, with 8 nucleotides matching TRBD1. The V gene end was trimmed by 2 bases and the J gene end by 1 base; junction bases not matched to a gene: 15. CDR3 size: 20 residues. CDR1 is MGHRA and CDR2 is YSYEKL in the germline V gene. CDR3 sequence reads: CASSQQGDRFGEETNEKLFF. For the CDR3, the DNA is TGCGCCAGCAGCCAACAGGGGGACAGGTTCGGTGAGGAAACTAATGAAAAACTGTTTTTT.

This clonotype has a handful of counts. The chain combines TRBV20-1 with TRBJ2-3; 8 bases agree with TRBD1. CDR1 and CDR2 (germline): DFQATT, SNEGSKA (reference sequence). The CDR3 contains 13 residues. After removal of 5 bases from V and 2 bases from J, the junction contained 3 bases not matched to a gene. CDR3 DNA: TGCAGTGCTTGGACAGGGCCCACAGATACGCAGTATTTT. It is translated as CSAWTGPTDTQYF.

The rearrangement uses TRBV5-6 and TRBJ2-1; 10 nucleotides align to TRBD2. The CDR3 runs 17 residues. The germline gives CDR1 SGHDT, CDR2 YYEEEE. V trimming: 0 bases; J trimming: 1 base; junction bases outside the gene matches: 4. CDR3 sequence reads: CASSLAASGSSYNEQFF. The DNA for the CDR3 is TGTGCCAGCAGCTTGGCGGCTAGCGGGAGTTCCTACAATGAGCAGTTCTTC.

The genes are TRBV10-3 and TRBJ2-5; the D call may be TRBD1 or TRBD2 (5 bases each). Looked up from germline, CDR1 is ENHRY and CDR2 is SYGVKD. The CDR3 sequence is 14 residues long. Trimming pared 3 bases from V and 1 base from J, leaving 9 bases between. The CDR3 is CAISENGAQETQYF. DNA for the CDR3: TGTGCCATCAGTGAAAACGGGGCCCAAGAGACCCAGTACTTC.

For this clonotype: One junction end does not reproduce the germline sequence, and a read error may be involved. The chain employs TRBV15 and TRBJ1-5; D not certain. Germline V gives CDR1 LNHNV, CDR2 YYDKDF (reference sequence). This CDR3 is built from 15 residues. The CDR3 DNA reads as TGTGCCACCAGCAGAGGGACTGAGGGCAATCAGCTCCAGCATTTT. Amino acid sequence: CATSRGTEGNQLQHF.

This clonotype was recorded many times. V is TRBV29-1 and J is TRBJ1-2; no definite D call. The germline V gene encodes CDR1 SQVTM and CDR2 ANQGSEA. The V end was cut by 7 bases, the J end by 8 bases, with 17 bases between. There are 12 residues in the CDR3. In DNA form, the CDR3 reads TGCAGCGGCATATCGGTGGGAGGAGGCTACACCTTC. Encoded protein: CSGISVGGGYTF.

The genes are TRBV4-1 and TRBJ1-5, with D perhaps TRBD1 (5 bases). The CDR3 runs to 15 residues. CDR1 is MGHRA and CDR2 is YSYEKL in the germline V gene. Trimming took 4 bases from V and 6 from J, leaving 16 bases between them. The CDR3: CASSRGPRAGQPQHF. In DNA, the CDR3 is TGCGCCAGCAGCCGAGGCCCCAGGGCGGGTCAGCCCCAGCATTTT.

This clonotype has just a few counts. V is TRBV27 and J is TRBJ2-3; D is unresolved. Germline CDR1 reads MNHEY; CDR2 reads SMNVEV (reference sequence). The CDR3 runs 13 residues. Trimming cost V 2 bases and J 6 bases, with 9 bases left between them. The CDR3 sequence: CASSLVYFDTQYF. The CDR3 DNA sequence: TGTGCCAGCAGTTTAGTTTATTTTGATACGCAGTATTTT.

This sequence joins TRBV12-3 or TRBV12-4 and TRBJ2-2; tentative D call: TRBD1 (6 bases). Trimming cost V 6 bases and J 8 bases, with 16 bases left between them. This CDR3 comprises 14 residues. In DNA, the CDR3 is TGTGCCAGCAGCTCCAACAGGGTTGCTGGGGAGCTGTTTTTT. Its protein product is CASSSNRVAGELFF.

This clonotype was seen a few times. The chain couples TRBV25-1 to TRBJ1-1; 7 bases agree with TRBD1. The CDR3 is 13 amino acids. The V and J ends lost 6 bases and 10 bases, in that order; junction bases with no gene match: 11. Germline lookup yields CDR1 MGHDK and CDR2 SYGVNS. Here the CDR3 reads CASRAGAGGSAFF. CDR3 DNA: TGTGCCAGCAGGGCCGGGGCAGGGGGGTCAGCTTTCTTT.

The J gene is TRBJ2-4, the V gene TRBV6-1, with 10 bases lining up with TRBD2. The better agreement between TRBJ2-7 and the DNA end casts doubt on the J call. Germline CDR1 is MNHNS and CDR2 is SASEGT. This CDR3 is built from 15 residues. CDR3 sequence: CASSTAGLASHEQYF. The DNA of the CDR3 is TGTGCCAGCAGCACAGCGGGACTAGCGAGCCACGAGCAGTACTTC.

This clonotype appeared many times. The chain combines TRBV29-1 with TRBJ2-7; 10 bases align to TRBD1. In germline, CDR1 is SQVTM, CDR2 ANQGSEA. CDR3 length: 12 residues. Unmatched junction bases numbered 7, after V lost 7 bases and J lost 7 bases. The CDR3 protein is CSADRGRGEQYF. CDR3 bases: TGCAGCGCAGACAGGGGGCGAGGAGAGCAGTACTTC.